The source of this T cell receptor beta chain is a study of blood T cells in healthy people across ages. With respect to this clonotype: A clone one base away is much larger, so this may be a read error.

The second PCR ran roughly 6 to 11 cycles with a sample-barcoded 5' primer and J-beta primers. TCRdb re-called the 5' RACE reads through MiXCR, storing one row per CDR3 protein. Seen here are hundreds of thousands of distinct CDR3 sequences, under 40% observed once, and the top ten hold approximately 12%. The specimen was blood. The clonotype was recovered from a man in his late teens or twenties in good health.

The CDR3 loop reads CSVDGRGGDEQFF. The CDR3 DNA is TGCAGCGTTGACGGCAGGGGCGGAGACGAGCAGTTCTTC. The chain combines TRBV29-1 with TRBJ2-1; TRBD1 is a possible D gene (6 bases). The CDR3 is made up of 13 amino acids. Germline CDR1 SQVTM, CDR2 ANQGSEA. V lost 3 bases, J lost 10 bases, and 16 bases lay in between.